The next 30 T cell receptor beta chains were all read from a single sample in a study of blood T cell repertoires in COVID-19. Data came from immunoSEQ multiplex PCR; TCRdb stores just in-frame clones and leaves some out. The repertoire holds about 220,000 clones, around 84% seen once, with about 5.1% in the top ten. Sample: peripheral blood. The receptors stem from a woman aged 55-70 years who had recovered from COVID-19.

CDR3 DNA sequence: TGTGCCACCAGCAGAGGTTTGGGCAGGGAAAATGAAAAACTGTTTTTT. Protein: CATSRGLGRENEKLFF. The chain has TRBV15 and TRBJ1-4, with D possibly TRBD1 on 5 matching bases. Trimming left V 1 base short and J 5 bases short, with 14 bases between. From germline, CDR1 is LNHNV and CDR2 YYDKDF (reference sequence). The length of the CDR3 is 16 residues.

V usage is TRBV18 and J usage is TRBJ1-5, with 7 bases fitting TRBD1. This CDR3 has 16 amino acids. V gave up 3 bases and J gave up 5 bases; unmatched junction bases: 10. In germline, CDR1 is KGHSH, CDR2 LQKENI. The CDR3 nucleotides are TGTGCCAGCTCACCCCGACAGGGTGGGGAAGATCAGCCCCAGCATTTT. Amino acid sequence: CASSPRQGGEDQPQHF.

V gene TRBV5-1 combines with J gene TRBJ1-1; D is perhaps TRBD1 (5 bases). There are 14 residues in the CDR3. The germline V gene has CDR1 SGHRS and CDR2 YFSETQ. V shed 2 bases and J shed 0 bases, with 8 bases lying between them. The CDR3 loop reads CASSFADMNTEAFF. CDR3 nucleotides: TGCGCCAGCAGCTTTGCGGACATGAACACTGAAGCTTTCTTT.

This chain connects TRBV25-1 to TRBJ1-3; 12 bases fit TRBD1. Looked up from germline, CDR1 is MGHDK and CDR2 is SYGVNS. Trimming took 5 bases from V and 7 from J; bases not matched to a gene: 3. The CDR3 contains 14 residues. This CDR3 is CASSPGQGANTIYF. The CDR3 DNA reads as TGTGCCAGCAGTCCGGGACAGGGGGCCAACACCATATATTTT.

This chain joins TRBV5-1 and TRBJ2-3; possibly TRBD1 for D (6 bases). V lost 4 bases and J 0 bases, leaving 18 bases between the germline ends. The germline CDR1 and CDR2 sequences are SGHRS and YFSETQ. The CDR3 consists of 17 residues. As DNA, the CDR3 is TGCGCCAGCAGCCGTACATCCGACAGGCATAGCACAGATACGCAGTATTTT. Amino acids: CASSRTSDRHSTDTQYF.

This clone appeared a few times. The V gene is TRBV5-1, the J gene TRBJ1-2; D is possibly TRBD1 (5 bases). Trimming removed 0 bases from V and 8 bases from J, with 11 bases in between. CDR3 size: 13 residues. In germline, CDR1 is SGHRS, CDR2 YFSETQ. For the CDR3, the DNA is TGCGCCAGCAGCTTGGAAGGGGAGGACGGCTACACCTTC. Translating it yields CASSLEGEDGYTF.

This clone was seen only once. The CDR3 sequence: CASSGGGSSTDTQYF. The CDR3, as DNA: TGTGCCAGCAGCGGCGGGGGTTCTAGCACAGATACGCAGTATTTT. This sequence joins TRBV7-2 and TRBJ2-3; 7 bases line up with TRBD2. CDR1 is SGHTA, CDR2 FQGNSA, per germline. J gave up 0 bases and V 5 bases, and 5 bases lay outside the gene matches. This CDR3 contains 15 residues.

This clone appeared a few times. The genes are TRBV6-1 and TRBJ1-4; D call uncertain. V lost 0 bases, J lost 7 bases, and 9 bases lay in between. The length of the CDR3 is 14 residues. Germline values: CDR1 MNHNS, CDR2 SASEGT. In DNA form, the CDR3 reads TGTGCCAGCAGTGAAGCCCCCTTCGGTGAAAAACTGTTTTTT. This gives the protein CASSEAPFGEKLFF.

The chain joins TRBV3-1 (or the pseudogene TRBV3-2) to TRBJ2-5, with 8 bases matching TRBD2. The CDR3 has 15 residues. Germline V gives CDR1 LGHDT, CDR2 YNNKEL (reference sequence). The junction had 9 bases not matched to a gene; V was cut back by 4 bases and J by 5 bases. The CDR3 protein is CASSPPGLELETQYF. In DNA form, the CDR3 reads TGTGCCAGCAGCCCTCCGGGACTAGAGTTGGAGACCCAGTACTTC.

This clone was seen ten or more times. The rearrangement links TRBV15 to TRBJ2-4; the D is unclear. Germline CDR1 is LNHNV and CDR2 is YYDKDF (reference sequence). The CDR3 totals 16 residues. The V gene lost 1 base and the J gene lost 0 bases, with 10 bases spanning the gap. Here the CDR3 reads CATSRVGSLAKNIQYF. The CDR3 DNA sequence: TGTGCCACCAGCAGAGTCGGGTCTCTAGCCAAAAACATTCAGTACTTC.

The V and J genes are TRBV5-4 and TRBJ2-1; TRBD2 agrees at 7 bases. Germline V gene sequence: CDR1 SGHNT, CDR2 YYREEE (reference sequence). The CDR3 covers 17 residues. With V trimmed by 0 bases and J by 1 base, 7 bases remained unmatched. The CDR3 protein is CASSLGGGTKSYNEQFF. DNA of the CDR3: TGTGCCAGCAGCTTGGGGGGGGGAACTAAATCCTACAATGAGCAGTTCTTC.

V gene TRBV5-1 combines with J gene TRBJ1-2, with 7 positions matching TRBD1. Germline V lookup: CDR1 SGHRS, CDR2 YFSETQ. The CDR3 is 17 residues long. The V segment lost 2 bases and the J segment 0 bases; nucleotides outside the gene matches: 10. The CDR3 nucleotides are TGCGCCAGCAGCTTAGGGGGCAGGGTGCTTTCTAACTATGGCTACACCTTC. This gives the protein CASSLGGRVLSNYGYTF.

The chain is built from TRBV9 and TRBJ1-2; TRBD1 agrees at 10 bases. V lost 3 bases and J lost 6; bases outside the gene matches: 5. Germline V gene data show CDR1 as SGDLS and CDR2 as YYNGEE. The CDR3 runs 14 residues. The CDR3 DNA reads TGTGCCAGCAGCGCATCCGGGACAGGGGATGGCTACACCTTC. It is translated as CASSASGTGDGYTF.

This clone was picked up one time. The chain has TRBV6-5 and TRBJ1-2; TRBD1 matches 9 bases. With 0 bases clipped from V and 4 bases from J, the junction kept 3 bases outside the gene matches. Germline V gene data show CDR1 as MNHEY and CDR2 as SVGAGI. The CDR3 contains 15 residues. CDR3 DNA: TGTGCCAGCAGTTACTCGACAGGGGGTATCTATGGCTACACCTTC. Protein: CASSYSTGGIYGYTF.

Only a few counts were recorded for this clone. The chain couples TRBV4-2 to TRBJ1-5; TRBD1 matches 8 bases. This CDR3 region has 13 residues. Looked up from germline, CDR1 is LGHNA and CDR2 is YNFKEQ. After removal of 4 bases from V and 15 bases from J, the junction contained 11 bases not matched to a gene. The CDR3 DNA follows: TGTGCCAGCAGCCGAGATCAGGGACAGGTTCCGCATTTT. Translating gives CASSRDQGQVPHF.

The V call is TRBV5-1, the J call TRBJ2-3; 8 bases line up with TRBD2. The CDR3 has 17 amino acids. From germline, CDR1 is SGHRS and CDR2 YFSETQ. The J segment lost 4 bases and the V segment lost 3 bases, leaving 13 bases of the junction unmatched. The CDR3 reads CASSWTGRGGLADTQYF. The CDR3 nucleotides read TGCGCCAGCAGCTGGACGGGTCGGGGGGGCCTGGCAGATACGCAGTATTTT.

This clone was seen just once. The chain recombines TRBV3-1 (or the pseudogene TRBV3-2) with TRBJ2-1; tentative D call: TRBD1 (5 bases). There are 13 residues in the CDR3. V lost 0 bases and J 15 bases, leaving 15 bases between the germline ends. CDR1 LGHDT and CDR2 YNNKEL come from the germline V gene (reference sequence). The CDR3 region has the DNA TGTGCCAGCAGCCAAGATGGGGCGAGGCCCTGGTTCTTC. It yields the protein CASSQDGARPWFF.

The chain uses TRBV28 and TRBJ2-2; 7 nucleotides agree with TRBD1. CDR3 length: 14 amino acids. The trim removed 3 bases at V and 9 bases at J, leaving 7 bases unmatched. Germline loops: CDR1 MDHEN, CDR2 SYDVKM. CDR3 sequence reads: CASSLRQGARELFF. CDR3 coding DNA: TGTGCCAGCAGTTTGCGACAGGGCGCCCGGGAGCTGTTTTTT.

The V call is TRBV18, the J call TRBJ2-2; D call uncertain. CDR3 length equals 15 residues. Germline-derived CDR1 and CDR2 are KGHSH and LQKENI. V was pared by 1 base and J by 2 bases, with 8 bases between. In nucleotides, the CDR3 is TGTGCCAGCTCACCACAACAGCTTAACACCGGGGAGCTGTTTTTT. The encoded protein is CASSPQQLNTGELFF.

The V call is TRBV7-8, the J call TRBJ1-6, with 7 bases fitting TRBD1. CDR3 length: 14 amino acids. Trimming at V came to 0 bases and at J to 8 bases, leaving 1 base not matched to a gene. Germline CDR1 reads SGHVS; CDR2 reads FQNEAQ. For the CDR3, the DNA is TGTGCCAGCAGCTTAGCACAGGGGCATTCACCCCTCCACTTT. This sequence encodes CASSLAQGHSPLHF.

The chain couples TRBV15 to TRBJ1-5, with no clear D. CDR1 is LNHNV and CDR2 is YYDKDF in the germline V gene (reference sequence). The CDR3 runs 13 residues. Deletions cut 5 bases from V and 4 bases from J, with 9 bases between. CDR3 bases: TGTGCCACCAGCGGCGGTCGGAATCAGCCCCAGCATTTT. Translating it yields CATSGGRNQPQHF.

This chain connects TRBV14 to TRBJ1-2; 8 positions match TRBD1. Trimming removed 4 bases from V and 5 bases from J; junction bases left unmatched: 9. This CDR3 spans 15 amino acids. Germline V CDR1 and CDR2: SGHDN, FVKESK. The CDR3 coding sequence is TGTGCCAGCAGCCGCCCGGGGACAGGAATATATGGCTACACCTTC. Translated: CASSRPGTGIYGYTF.

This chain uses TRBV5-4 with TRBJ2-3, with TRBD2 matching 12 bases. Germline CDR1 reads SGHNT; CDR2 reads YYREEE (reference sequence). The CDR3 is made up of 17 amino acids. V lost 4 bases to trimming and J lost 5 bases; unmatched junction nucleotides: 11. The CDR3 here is CASSLTPWTSGVDTQYF. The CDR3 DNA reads TGTGCCAGCAGCCTCACCCCCTGGACTAGCGGGGTAGATACGCAGTATTTT.

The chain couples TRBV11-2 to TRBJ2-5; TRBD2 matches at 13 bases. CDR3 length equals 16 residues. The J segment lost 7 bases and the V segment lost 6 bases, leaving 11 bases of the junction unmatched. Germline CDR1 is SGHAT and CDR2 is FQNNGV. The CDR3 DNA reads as TGTGCCAGCAGAGGACTAGCGGGGGCAAAAAGGGGGACCCAGTACTTC. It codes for CASRGLAGAKRGTQYF.

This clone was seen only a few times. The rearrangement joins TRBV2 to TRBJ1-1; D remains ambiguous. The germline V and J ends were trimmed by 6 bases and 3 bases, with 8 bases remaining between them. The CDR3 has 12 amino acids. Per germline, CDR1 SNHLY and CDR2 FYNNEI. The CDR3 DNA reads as TGTGCCAGCAGGTCCACATACACTGAAGCTTTCTTT. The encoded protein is CASRSTYTEAFF.

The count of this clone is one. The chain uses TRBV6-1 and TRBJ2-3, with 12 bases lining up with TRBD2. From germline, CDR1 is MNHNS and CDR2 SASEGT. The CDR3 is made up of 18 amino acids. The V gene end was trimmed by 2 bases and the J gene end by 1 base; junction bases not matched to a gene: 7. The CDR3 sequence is CASSELAGGSLGTDTQYF. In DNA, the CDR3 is TGTGCCAGCAGTGAACTAGCGGGGGGGTCCTTGGGCACAGATACGCAGTATTTT.

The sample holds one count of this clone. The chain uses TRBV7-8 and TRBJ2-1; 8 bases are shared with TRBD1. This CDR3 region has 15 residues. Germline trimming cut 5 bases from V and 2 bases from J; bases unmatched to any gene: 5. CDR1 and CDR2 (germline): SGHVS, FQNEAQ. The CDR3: CASSLRQGPYNEQFF. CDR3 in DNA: TGTGCCAGCAGCCTACGACAGGGGCCCTACAATGAGCAGTTCTTC.

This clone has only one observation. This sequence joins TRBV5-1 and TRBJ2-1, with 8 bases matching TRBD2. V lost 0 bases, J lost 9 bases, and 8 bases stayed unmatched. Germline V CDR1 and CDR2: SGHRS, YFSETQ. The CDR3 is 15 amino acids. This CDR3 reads CASSLGGGPRSEQFF. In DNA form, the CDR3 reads TGCGCCAGCAGCTTGGGCGGGGGGCCAAGGAGTGAGCAGTTCTTC.

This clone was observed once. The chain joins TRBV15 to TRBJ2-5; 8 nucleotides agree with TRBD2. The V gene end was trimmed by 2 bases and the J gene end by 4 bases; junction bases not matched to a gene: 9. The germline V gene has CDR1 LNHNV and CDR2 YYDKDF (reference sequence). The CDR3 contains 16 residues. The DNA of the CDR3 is TGTGCCACCAGCAGACCTGATCGCGGGGGGTTAGAGACCCAGTACTTC. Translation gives CATSRPDRGGLETQYF.

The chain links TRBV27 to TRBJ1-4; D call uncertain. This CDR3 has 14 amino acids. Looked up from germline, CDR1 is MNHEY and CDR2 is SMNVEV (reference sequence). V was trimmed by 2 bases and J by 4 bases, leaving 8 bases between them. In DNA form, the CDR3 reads TGTGCCAGCAGTTTACACCGCGATAATGAAAAACTGTTTTTT. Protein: CASSLHRDNEKLFF.